These 32 T cell receptor beta chains originate from one sample sequenced in a study of cytomegalovirus exposure and HLA in healthy donors. With 60 Vbeta and 13 Jbeta primers, the PCR was carried out. Using immunoSEQ multiplex PCR, the repertoire was profiled, and TCRdb retains in-frame clones only, with some absent. The table has under 200,000 clones, around 80% seen once. The sample was PBMCs. These receptors were collected from a female donor in good health and CMV-seronegative.

This chain links TRBV5-1 with TRBJ1-1; 9 nucleotides agree with TRBD1. The V gene's germline CDR1 is SGHRS and CDR2 YFSETQ. The ends lost 5 bases at V and 12 bases at J; junction bases unmatched: 8. The CDR3 has 12 residues. In DNA form, the CDR3 reads TGCGCCAGCAGGGAGGACAGGGGTTCTACTTTCTTT. This codes for CASREDRGSTFF.

The DNA for the CDR3 is TGCGCCAGCAGCTTGGATAGGCAGGGATCGGCTTTCTTT. Translation gives CASSLDRQGSAFF. The V gene is TRBV5-1, the J gene TRBJ1-1, with TRBD1 as a possible D gene (5 bases). This CDR3 spans 13 amino acids. Per germline, CDR1 SGHRS and CDR2 YFSETQ. Between the trimmed V and J ends, which lost 0 bases and 11 bases, there was a span of 14 bases.

This chain joins TRBV4-2 and TRBJ2-1; D is uncertain. The germline gives CDR1 LGHNA, CDR2 YNFKEQ. The CDR3 is 12 amino acids. Trimming took 2 bases from V and 10 from J, leaving 9 bases between them. The DNA for the CDR3 is TGTGCCAGCAGCCAAAAAGTTCAGGAGCAGTTCTTC. Its translation: CASSQKVQEQFF.

V gene TRBV7-2 combines with J gene TRBJ2-1; 9 bases align to TRBD1. V trimming: 3 bases; J trimming: 5 bases; junction bases outside the gene matches: 5. The CDR3 is made up of 15 amino acids. Per the germline V gene, CDR1 is SGHTA and CDR2 is FQGNSA. CDR3 DNA sequence: TGTGCCAGCAGCTTTTGGGACAGGGTTCACAATGAGCAGTTCTTC. This gives the protein CASSFWDRVHNEQFF.

The chain uses TRBV30 and TRBJ2-5, with D tentatively TRBD1 (6 bases). This CDR3 contains 15 residues. The V and J ends lost 1 base and 4 bases respectively, with 16 bases between them. Germline loops: CDR1 GTSNPN, CDR2 SVGIG (reference sequence). The CDR3 DNA follows: TGTGCCTGGAGTGCCCTCTCGAACAGGGTAGAGACCCAGTACTTC. Translating it yields CAWSALSNRVETQYF.

This clone has more than one count but fewer than ten. The J gene is TRBJ2-1, the V gene TRBV7-9; 12 bases match TRBD2. This CDR3 region has 16 residues. Per germline, CDR1 SEHNR and CDR2 FQNEAQ (reference sequence). The junction had 8 bases not matched to a gene; V was cut back by 5 bases and J by 6 bases. CDR3 sequence (DNA): TGTGCCAGCAGCCCTCCACTAGCGGGAGGAGGCAATGAGCAGTTCTTC. It is translated as CASSPPLAGGGNEQFF.

The chain has TRBV7-3 and TRBJ2-3, with 8 nucleotides matching TRBD2. The CDR3 is made up of 16 amino acids. Germline CDR1 and CDR2: SGHTA and FQGTGA. The V and J ends lost 2 bases and 5 bases, in that order; junction bases with no gene match: 9. CDR3 loop: CASSLLRGGAVDTQYF. DNA for the CDR3: TGTGCCAGCAGCTTACTCCGGGGGGGTGCGGTAGATACGCAGTATTTT.

In this sample, this clone turned up once. One end of the junction varies from germline; a read error may be responsible. V is TRBV2 and J is TRBJ2-4; TRBD2 matches 8 bases. This CDR3 spans 13 amino acids. CDR1 is SNHLY, CDR2 FYNNEI, per germline. The CDR3 protein is CASKPGGENSQYF. The CDR3 nucleotides read TGTGCCAGCAAACCCGGGGGGGAAAACAGTCAGTACTTC.

This chain connects TRBV5-1 to TRBJ2-2; possibly TRBD2 for D (6 bases). Between the trimmed V and J ends, which lost 4 bases and 5 bases, there was a span of 18 bases. This CDR3 contains 16 residues. The germline gives CDR1 SGHRS, CDR2 YFSETQ. The CDR3, as DNA: TGCGCCAGCAGCCCCCCTCGGGGGATGGATACCGGGGAGCTGTTTTTT. This encodes CASSPPRGMDTGELFF.

The chain joins TRBV6-6 to TRBJ2-7; D possibly corresponds to TRBD1 (5 bases). V was shortened by 7 bases and J by 2 bases, with 12 bases between the two germline ends. Germline loops: CDR1 MNHNY, CDR2 SVGAGI (reference sequence). The CDR3 contains 13 residues. As DNA, the CDR3 is TGTGCCAGCACTAGTCAGGGCACCTACGAGCAGTACTTC. Translating it yields CASTSQGTYEQYF.

This clone is a singleton in its sample. V and J are TRBV4-2 and TRBJ2-5; possibly TRBD2 for D (6 bases). CDR3 length: 15 amino acids. The germline gives CDR1 LGHNA, CDR2 YNFKEQ. Trimming took 4 bases from V and 2 from J, leaving 14 bases between them. This CDR3 is CASSRGDWTQETQYF. The DNA for the CDR3 is TGTGCCAGCAGCCGCGGGGACTGGACACAAGAGACCCAGTACTTC.

The chain has TRBV7-2 and TRBJ2-7; 8 bases map to TRBD2. V trimming: 1 base; J trimming: 4 bases; junction bases outside the gene matches: 12. Germline V gene data show CDR1 as SGHTA and CDR2 as FQGNSA. This CDR3 contains 17 residues. Here the CDR3 DNA reads TGTGCCAGCAGCTTAGGGGTTTTTACTAGCGGCCCTTACGAGCAGTACTTC. This codes for CASSLGVFTSGPYEQYF.

The genes are TRBV5-1 and TRBJ2-7; a weak D match, TRBD1 (5 bases). The CDR3 totals 15 residues. Trimming took off 7 bases at V and 2 bases at J, with 19 bases between the two ends. From germline, CDR1 is SGHRS and CDR2 YFSETQ. The CDR3 DNA follows: TGCGCCAGCTCGGAAGGTGTCAGGGCAACCTACGAGCAGTACTTC. Its translation is CASSEGVRATYEQYF.

The chain joins TRBV28 to TRBJ1-1; perhaps TRBD1 as D (5 bases). CDR3 length: 11 amino acids. From germline, CDR1 is MDHEN and CDR2 SYDVKM. V shed 7 bases and J shed 6 bases, with 9 bases lying between them. The CDR3, as DNA: TGTGCCAGCATGGGGGGGTCTGAAGCTTTCTTT. Protein product: CASMGGSEAFF.

This clone was counted only a few times. The V call is TRBV9, the J call TRBJ2-7; 11 bases are a match to TRBD1. The CDR3 is 16 amino acids. Germline V CDR1 and CDR2: SGDLS, YYNGEE. The V gene end was trimmed by 4 bases and the J gene end by 2 bases; junction bases not matched to a gene: 8. The CDR3 region is CASSSAPDRGPYEQYF. The CDR3 bases are TGTGCCAGCAGCTCCGCACCGGACAGGGGGCCCTACGAGCAGTACTTC. The full variable domain, its missing parts supplied by reference TRBV9 and TRBJ2-7, is DSGVTQTPKHLITATGQRVTLRCSPRSGDLSVYWYQQSLDQGLQFLIQYYNGEERAKGNILERFSAQQFPDLHSELNLSSLELGDSALYFCASSSAPDRGPYEQYFGPGTRLTVT.

The chain uses TRBV15 and TRBJ2-7; weak D call: TRBD1 (6 bases). CDR3 length: 15 residues. Per germline, CDR1 LNHNV and CDR2 YYDKDF (reference sequence). V lost 5 bases to trimming and J lost 5 bases, with 19 bases between them. CDR3 nucleotides: TGTGCCACCAGCCCCAACAACCCCGGACAGAACGAGCAGTACTTC. This codes for CATSPNNPGQNEQYF.

This clone showed up just a few times. The chain employs TRBV9 and TRBJ2-7; D remains unclear. V was cut by 0 bases and J by 6 bases, with 10 bases left in between. The CDR3 is 13 residues long. In germline, CDR1 is SGDLS, CDR2 YYNGEE. In DNA, the CDR3 is TGTGCCAGCAGCGTAGGACTCAGCCCCGAGCAGTACTTC. Its protein product is CASSVGLSPEQYF.

This chain links TRBV4-1 with TRBJ1-2, with D unresolved. Trimming took off 0 bases at V and 5 bases at J, with 16 bases between the two ends. This CDR3 has 16 amino acids. Germline V gene lookup returns CDR1 MGHRA and CDR2 YSYEKL. CDR3: CASSQDQQRTGYGYTF. CDR3 DNA: TGCGCCAGCAGCCAAGATCAGCAAAGGACGGGGTATGGCTACACCTTC.

The CDR3, as DNA: TGTGCCAGCAGCTTCAATACAGGGGTTAATTCACCCCTCCACTTT. Translating it yields CASSFNTGVNSPLHF. This sequence joins TRBV7-9 and TRBJ1-6; 7 bases fit TRBD1. The trim removed 3 bases at V and 6 bases at J, leaving 5 bases unmatched. CDR1 is SEHNR and CDR2 is FQNEAQ in the germline V gene (reference sequence). The CDR3 is made up of 15 amino acids.

As regards this clone: At one boundary the junction diverges from the germline segment, which might be a read error. The chain links TRBV6-5 to TRBJ2-4; 8 nucleotides agree with TRBD2. This CDR3 is 14 amino acids long. CDR1 and CDR2 (germline): MNHEY, SVGAGI. The CDR3 region is CASSGNVAKNSQYF. DNA for the CDR3: TGTGCCAGTAGCGGGAACGTAGCCAAAAACAGTCAGTACTTC.

The chain combines TRBV28 with TRBJ1-5; 10 bases line up with TRBD1. With V trimmed by 5 bases and J by 7 bases, 5 bases remained unmatched. Germline V gene lookup returns CDR1 MDHEN and CDR2 SYDVKM. This CDR3 spans 14 amino acids. This chain's CDR3 is CASSRTGGYQPQHF. The CDR3 nucleotides read TGTGCCAGCAGTAGGACAGGGGGGTACCAGCCCCAGCATTTT.

This clone has a handful of counts. The chain uses TRBV2 and TRBJ1-4, with D perhaps TRBD1 (5 bases). Trimming removed 3 bases at V and 0 bases at J, with 8 bases between. The CDR3 runs to 15 residues. Per the germline V gene, CDR1 is SNHLY and CDR2 is FYNNEI. In DNA, the CDR3 is TGTGCCAGCAGTGAGACGACAGCAACTAATGAAAAACTGTTTTTT. Its protein is CASSETTATNEKLFF.

This chain connects TRBV18 to TRBJ1-2, with D unresolved. V was clipped by 0 bases and J by 5 bases, with 10 bases between them. This CDR3 is built from 14 residues. Germline V gene lookup returns CDR1 KGHSH and CDR2 LQKENI. The CDR3 sequence is CASSPPEGTYGYTF. CDR3 nucleotides: TGTGCCAGCTCACCACCTGAGGGAACTTATGGCTACACCTTC.

This rearrangement joins TRBV6-1 to TRBJ2-1, with TRBD2 identical over 8 bases. Per germline, CDR1 MNHNS and CDR2 SASEGT. Trimming removed 3 bases from V and 8 bases from J; junction bases left unmatched: 12. The length of the CDR3 is 16 residues. Here the CDR3 reads CASSDPSGPTRDEQFF. As DNA, the CDR3 is TGTGCCAGCAGTGACCCTAGCGGGCCCACTAGGGATGAGCAGTTCTTC.

The J gene is TRBJ1-2, the V gene TRBV28, with 9 bases matching TRBD1. V lost 6 bases and J lost 3; bases outside the gene matches: 17. Germline V gene sequence: CDR1 MDHEN, CDR2 SYDVKM. This CDR3 is 18 amino acids long. The CDR3 coding sequence is TGTGCCAGCAGGTCCCACCAAAGGACAGGGGTCTCATACTATGGCTACACCTTC. Translating gives CASRSHQRTGVSYYGYTF.

The chain recombines TRBV7-7 with TRBJ2-3, with 9 nucleotides matching TRBD1. The V gene end was trimmed by 5 bases and the J gene end by 6 bases; junction bases not matched to a gene: 6. Germline V gene data show CDR1 as SSHAT and CDR2 as FNYEAQ (reference sequence). The CDR3 is 14 residues long. CDR3 bases: TGTGCCAGCAGCAAGGGGACAGGGCTCGATACGCAGTATTTT. It encodes CASSKGTGLDTQYF. The full variable domain, completed using reference TRBV7-7 and TRBJ2-3, is GAGVSQSPRYKVTKRGQDVTLRCDPISSHATLYWYQQALGQGPEFLTYFNYEAQPDKSGLPSDRFSAERPEGSISTLTIQRTEQRDSAMYRCASSKGTGLDTQYFGPGTRLTVL.

This clone occurred a few times. The chain has TRBV5-1 and TRBJ2-2, with D perhaps TRBD1 (6 bases). Per germline, CDR1 SGHRS and CDR2 YFSETQ. The CDR3 has 14 residues. V lost 5 bases and J 7 bases, leaving 15 bases between the germline ends. CDR3 protein: CASSTSRGIGELFF. CDR3 nucleotide sequence: TGCGCCAGCAGTACAAGCAGGGGCATCGGGGAGCTGTTTTTT.

This clone was picked up a small number of times. The chain recombines TRBV30 with TRBJ2-5; D might be TRBD2 (5 bases). The V gene's germline CDR1 is GTSNPN and CDR2 SVGIG (reference sequence). Trimming removed 1 base at V and 4 bases at J, with 13 bases between. The CDR3 covers 14 residues. Here the CDR3 reads CAWSAKPEGETQYF. The CDR3, as DNA: TGTGCCTGGAGTGCCAAGCCAGAGGGAGAGACCCAGTACTTC.

The J gene is TRBJ2-5, the V gene TRBV6-6; a possible D gene is TRBD1 (5 bases). The germline V and J ends were trimmed by 8 bases and 4 bases, with 14 bases remaining between them. The germline gives CDR1 MNHNY, CDR2 SVGAGI (reference sequence). There are 13 residues in the CDR3. The CDR3, as DNA: TGTGCCAGCGGGCAAGACAGCCCAGAGACCCAGTACTTC. It codes for CASGQDSPETQYF.

The chain employs TRBV6-5 and TRBJ1-2; TRBD1 matches at 7 bases. Germline assignment: CDR1 MNHEY and CDR2 SVGAGI. This CDR3 has 14 amino acids. The junction had 9 bases not matched to a gene; V was cut back by 5 bases and J by 6 bases. CDR3 DNA: TGTGCCAGCAGTACCCGACAGGGTCTCAATGGCTACACCTTC. Translated, it gives CASSTRQGLNGYTF.

The chain uses TRBV4-1 and TRBJ2-2; TRBD1 agrees at 7 bases. The CDR3 is 15 amino acids. Germline V CDR1 and CDR2: MGHRA, YSYEKL. The V gene end was trimmed by 1 base and the J gene end by 5 bases; junction bases not matched to a gene: 4. The CDR3 protein is CASSQGDRATGELFF. The CDR3 nucleotides are TGCGCCAGCAGCCAAGGTGACAGGGCAACCGGGGAGCTGTTTTTT.

V gene TRBV2 combines with J gene TRBJ2-5; 16 nucleotides match TRBD2. CDR1 is SNHLY and CDR2 is FYNNEI in the germline V gene. This CDR3 comprises 13 residues. With 6 bases clipped from V and 10 bases from J, the junction kept 2 bases outside the gene matches. CDR3 protein: CASRGLAGGSQYF. Written as DNA, the CDR3 is TGTGCCAGCAGGGGACTAGCGGGGGGGAGCCAGTACTTC.